This is a list of T cell receptor beta chains from one sample in a study of brain metastases from non-small cell lung cancer. Sequencing was performed with immunoSEQ multiplex PCR; in TCRdb, only in-frame clones are kept and a portion is missing. The table lists approximately 1,500 clones, 81% of them singletons. Material for sequencing was tissue from a brain metastasis. The receptors stem from a donor aged 40 or older with non-small cell lung cancer. The CDR3 runs from the conserved cysteine through the conserved F or W.

J gene: TRBJ2-4; V gene: TRBV4-3; CDR3 protein: CASSQESTGPLKNIQYF
J gene: TRBJ1-2; V gene: TRBV2; CDR3 protein: CASKCPLLPMKDCGYTF
J gene: TRBJ1-2; V gene: TRBV5-4; CDR3 protein: CTSSSVSTGSLTGGYTF
J gene: TRBJ2-3; V gene: TRBV4-2; CDR3 protein: CASSQERATDTQYF
J gene: TRBJ1-1; V gene: TRBV3-1/TRBV3-2; CDR3 protein: CASRPDSNTEAFF
J gene: TRBJ2-2; V gene: TRBV2; CDR3 protein: CASSDESDTGELFF
J gene: TRBJ1-3; V gene: TRBV6-2/TRBV6-3; CDR3 protein: CASSSGRLSGNTIYF
J gene: TRBJ2-5; V gene: TRBV4-1; CDR3 protein: CASSPDYQETQYF
J gene: TRBJ2-2; V gene: TRBV7-6; CDR3 protein: CASSLSIRTGGETGELFF
J gene: TRBJ2-2; V gene: TRBV21-1; CDR3 protein: CASSPRARGTGELFF
J gene: TRBJ1-2; V gene: TRBV14; CDR3 protein: CASSQSGNGYTF
J gene: TRBJ2-7; V gene: TRBV19; CDR3 protein: CASSKRGPYEQYF
J gene: TRBJ1-1; V gene: TRBV5-1; CDR3 protein: CASSSSGQVSLNTEAFF
J gene: TRBJ1-1; V gene: TRBV18; CDR3 protein: CASSPGQDTEAFF
J gene: TRBJ1-1; V gene: TRBV29-1; CDR3 protein: CSVQAGYTEAFF
J gene: TRBJ1-1; V gene: TRBV3-1/TRBV3-2; CDR3 protein: CASSQWPQGVTEAFF
J gene: TRBJ1-2; V gene: TRBV29-1; CDR3 protein: CSVEDYGYTF
J gene: TRBJ1-4; V gene: TRBV2; CDR3 protein: CAVTGRQTNEKLFF
J gene: TRBJ2-3; V gene: TRBV9; CDR3 protein: CASSVKGSTDTQYF
J gene: TRBJ1-3; V gene: TRBV5-3; CDR3 protein: CARSLVPLPNTIYF
J gene: TRBJ1-2; V gene: TRBV29-1; CDR3 protein: CSVKDRGYTF